This T cell receptor beta chain was identified in a study of T cell responses to AZD1222 COVID-19 vaccine. Study-wide points: The reported proportion of spike-specific TCRs targeting unmutated variant regions was nearly half. Two doses of AZD1222 preceded a rise in Spike-specific TCR breadth and depth.

CDR3 length equals 13 residues. Germline lookup yields CDR1 SGHVS and CDR2 FNYEAQ. V was clipped by 6 bases and J by 0 bases; unmatched bases: 1. TCRdb keeps only in-frame clones here, not all; method: immunoSEQ multiplex PCR. The sample lists 70,000 or so clones, roughly 80% occurring once. A remark on this clone: The antigen remains undetermined.

The rearrangement uses TRBV7-6 and TRBJ2-5; 7 nucleotides align to TRBD1. Sequencing used peripheral blood, obtained 28 days after the second AZD1222 dose. This TCR was sampled from an adult who received the AZD1222 COVID-19 vaccine. The CDR3 reads CASSGTDQETQYF. CDR3 in DNA: TGTGCCAGCAGTGGGACAGACCAAGAGACCCAGTACTTC.